These T cell receptor beta chains were read from a single sample in a study of shared clonotypes between healthy human individuals. Clones were sequenced by immunoSEQ multiplex PCR, and TCRdb holds only the in-frame ones, with some missing. This sample yields around 2,000,000 clones, of which just over 90% are seen a single time; under 2% belongs to the top ten. The sequenced material came from naive CD8+ T cells from PBMCs. These receptors originate from a man in his late teens or twenties in good health. Some clones in this sample may be carry-over from other donors' samples. The CDR3 runs from the conserved cysteine through the conserved F or W.

V gene: TRBV6-5; J gene: TRBJ2-7; CDR3 protein: CASSSPRTGTSYEQYF
V gene: TRBV28; J gene: TRBJ2-1; CDR3 protein: CASSLTRKRNEQFF
V gene: TRBV2; J gene: TRBJ2-7; CDR3 protein: CASSRGELSYEQYF
V gene: TRBV19; J gene: TRBJ2-1; CDR3 protein: CASSHRTGLVNEQFF
V gene: TRBV7-2; J gene: TRBJ2-1; CDR3 protein: CASSLVYGGYSYNEQFF
V gene: TRBV19; J gene: TRBJ2-1; CDR3 protein: CASSINGLAGINEQFF
V gene: TRBV15; J gene: TRBJ2-7; CDR3 protein: CATSRLSNSEQYF
V gene: TRBV6-4; J gene: TRBJ2-1; CDR3 protein: CASSPGQGAGEQFF
V gene: TRBV18; J gene: TRBJ2-7; CDR3 protein: CASSPGGGVGYF
V gene: TRBV5-4; J gene: TRBJ1-2; CDR3 protein: CASSLGLGYRGEGYTF
V gene: TRBV7-6; J gene: TRBJ2-7; CDR3 protein: CASSSLAANTDYEQYF
V gene: TRBV28; J gene: TRBJ2-7; CDR3 protein: CASSLGGTYEQYF
V gene: TRBV15; J gene: TRBJ2-1; CDR3 protein: CATSREAYSSYNEQFF
V gene: TRBV19; J gene: TRBJ2-5; CDR3 protein: CASSMVQGETQYF
V gene: TRBV25-1; J gene: TRBJ2-7; CDR3 protein: CASSGRETYEQYF
V gene: TRBV27; J gene: TRBJ2-7; CDR3 protein: CASTGRGDHEQYF
V gene: TRBV11-2; J gene: TRBJ2-3; CDR3 protein: CASSYRQGTDTQYF
V gene: TRBV19; J gene: TRBJ2-7; CDR3 protein: CATRTGVNEQYF
V gene: TRBV4-1; J gene: TRBJ2-7; CDR3 protein: CASSQGPGGNEQYF
V gene: TRBV19; J gene: TRBJ2-5; CDR3 protein: CASSRQGKRETQYF
V gene: TRBV6-5; J gene: TRBJ1-1; CDR3 protein: CASSPPSTEAFF
V gene: TRBV27; J gene: TRBJ2-7; CDR3 protein: CASRGTGGTEQYF
V gene: TRBV4-1; J gene: TRBJ2-1; CDR3 protein: CASSQEEVGRATYNEQFF
V gene: TRBV9; J gene: TRBJ2-3; CDR3 protein: CASSVGWGSDTQYF
V gene: TRBV9; J gene: TRBJ1-6; CDR3 protein: CASSEGTGGSPLHF
V gene: TRBV29-1; J gene: TRBJ2-3; CDR3 protein: CSVGGWTSGYTDTQYF
V gene: TRBV2; J gene: TRBJ2-1; CDR3 protein: CASSEEAGGINEQFF
V gene: TRBV2; J gene: TRBJ2-7; CDR3 protein: CASYSWGVSYEQYF
V gene: TRBV29-1; J gene: TRBJ1-3; CDR3 protein: CSARVTGNTIYF
V gene: TRBV28; J gene: TRBJ2-1; CDR3 protein: CASSLGEQFF
V gene: TRBV13; J gene: TRBJ2-4; CDR3 protein: CASSLAKNIQYF
V gene: TRBV6-5; J gene: TRBJ1-1; CDR3 protein: CASSYSMGTEAFF
V gene: TRBV19; J gene: TRBJ1-5; CDR3 protein: CASQTGIGDGNQPQHF
V gene: TRBV5-8; J gene: TRBJ2-7; CDR3 protein: CASSFPGTSDYEQYF
V gene: TRBV12-5; J gene: TRBJ1-1; CDR3 protein: CASGFAPRNTEAFF
V gene: TRBV25-1; J gene: TRBJ2-3; CDR3 protein: CASSESNRGTDTQYF
V gene: TRBV7-8; J gene: TRBJ1-2; CDR3 protein: CASSLSYRVMGHGYTF
V gene: TRBV7-2; J gene: TRBJ2-3; CDR3 protein: CASSLLREVTDTQYF
V gene: TRBV4-1; J gene: TRBJ2-7; CDR3 protein: CASSQDGSMRFSSYEQYF